The rows below give T cell receptor beta chains drawn from one sample of a study of CXCR3-negative and CXCR3-positive naive CD8 T cells. One entry per CDR3 protein, without DNA, is what TCRdb gives after re-calling the 5' RACE reads. The sample data list about 38,000 distinct CDR3 sequences. The sequenced sample consisted of memory CD8+ T cells from blood. These receptors were taken from a human donor in good health. Some clones in this sample may be carry-over from other donors' samples. The CDR3 runs from the conserved cysteine through the conserved F or W. A clone size is listed for some rows: how often the clone was seen (once, few, many), or a class if it is expanded.

>TRBV20-1|-|TRBJ2-7
CSATPEGTTIYEQYF
>TRBV6-4|-|TRBJ1-1
CASSDEGHPGKAFF
>TRBV9|-|TRBJ2-7
CASSLEGGTGYEQYF
>TRBV20-1|-|TRBJ1-1
CSASPPDSNTEAFF
>TRBV20-1|-|TRBJ2-7
CSARVRGSGNYEQYF
>TRBV10-3|-|TRBJ2-5
CAISESWRGVEETQYF
>TRBV6-2/TRBV6-3|-|TRBJ1-1
CASSYTNTEAFF
>TRBV4-2|-|TRBJ2-3
CAGSQERTGTDTQYF
>TRBV27|-|TRBJ2-1
CASSLASSYNEQFF
>TRBV7-9|-|TRBJ1-1
CASSWEGEAFF
>TRBV6-1|-|TRBJ2-7
CASSSSFPYEQYF
>TRBV5-1|-|TRBJ2-3
CASSLTSGTDTQYF
>TRBV6-5|-|TRBJ1-1
CASSSRRNRDEAFF
>TRBV27|-|TRBJ1-1
CASSLLQPWNTEAFF
>TRBV3-1|-|TRBJ2-1
CASSQTNEQFF
>TRBV27|-|TRBJ1-2
CASSLSGQGPYYGYTF
>TRBV7-2|-|TRBJ2-3
CASSFLGQGAPDTQYF
>TRBV28|-|TRBJ2-4
CASNLQGEQETQYF
>TRBV20-1|-|TRBJ1-1
CRANTLNTEAFF
>TRBV12-3/TRBV12-4|-|TRBJ1-5
CASTDSGVNQPQHF
>TRBV6-6|-|TRBJ2-2
CASSYGTGELFF
>TRBV29-1|-|TRBJ2-1
CSAWTSGGATEQFF
>TRBV4-3|-|TRBJ2-2
CASSQDFRNTGELVF
>TRBV25-1|-|TRBJ1-1
CASSAWTGGGTEAFF
>TRBV5-1|-|TRBJ2-1
CASSLARRTYNEQFF
>TRBV9|-|TRBJ2-2
CASSDPGLAETYTGELFF
>TRBV3-1|-|TRBJ2-1
CASSQVSSLAGGDNEQFF
>TRBV29-1|-|TRBJ1-1
CSVDMGREDTEAFF
>TRBV9|-|TRBJ2-2
CASSVDKAGELFF
>TRBV7-9|-|TRBJ1-1
CASSSRDAVGTEAFF
>TRBV29-1|-|TRBJ2-5
CSVEARGHLQGETQYF
>TRBV15|-|TRBJ2-5
CATSRDRVVRGETQYF
>TRBV28|-|TRBJ2-5
CASSYSTALRETQYF
>TRBV28|medium-sized|TRBJ2-1
CASSPGTSGFYEAYNEQFF
>TRBV11-3|-|TRBJ2-5
CASKASGQETQYF
>TRBV6-6|-|TRBJ2-1
CATTMPPGGTWNEQFF
>TRBV28|-|TRBJ1-6
CASSFGQEDSPFHF
>TRBV28|-|TRBJ1-2
CASSLGGPYGYTF
>TRBV19|-|TRBJ2-1
CASSIGGHSQFF
>TRBV6-4|-|TRBJ1-1
CASSEGHENTEAFF
>TRBV28|-|TRBJ2-3
CASSLRGRPDTQYF
>TRBV4-1|-|TRBJ1-1
CASSPEGGTEAFF
>TRBV19|-|TRBJ2-2
CASSMFRGIVGELFF
>TRBV14|-|TRBJ2-7
CASSQALRAEQYF
>TRBV28|-|TRBJ2-7
CASSLTRVFPYEQYF
>TRBV6-4|-|TRBJ1-1
CASSPTDGRTEAFF
>TRBV7-9|-|TRBJ1-2
CASSLARGQSNYGYTF
>TRBV28|-|TRBJ2-7
CASRPRDEYYEQYF
>TRBV4-3|-|TRBJ2-2
CASSQTQDLRGELFF
>TRBV20-1|-|TRBJ2-5
CSAREQEETQYF
>TRBV20-1|-|TRBJ2-7
CSAVRDRSLGYEQYF
>TRBV7-9|-|TRBJ2-5
CASSSPGDSGTQYF
>TRBV29-1|-|TRBJ2-3
CSVELGQEATDTQYF
>TRBV20-1|large|TRBJ1-1
CSAIRGDTEAFF
>TRBV29-1|-|TRBJ2-1
CSVVWPNNEQFF
>TRBV7-8|-|TRBJ1-4
CASSLWFATNEKLFF
>TRBV4-2|-|TRBJ1-1
CASSQDWSGGGEAFF
>TRBV28|-|TRBJ1-2
CASSLLYPPLRDYGYTF
>TRBV6-2/TRBV6-3|-|TRBJ1-6
CASIGIWNSPLHF
>TRBV19|-|TRBJ2-3
CATRILSRAGVLGSTQYF